This T cell receptor (beta chain) was identified during a study of shared clonotypes between healthy human individuals. The germline CDR1 and CDR2 sequences are SQVTM and ANQGSEA. V gave up 2 bases and J gave up 1 base, with 20 bases separating them. The CDR3 totals 17 residues. Points from the study as a whole: Clonotypes not shared had lower generation probabilities than those common to all four donors. What rarefaction showed was incomplete sorted-subset sequencing despite large depth. The sampled material consisted only of blood, and tissue repertoires are likely to differ.

A remark on this clone: Its matching antigen is unknown.

CD45RO-negative cells were positively selected for CCR7, leaving out terminally differentiated effector memory CD45RA+ cells. Genomic DNA (from each subset) was split evenly across several immunoSEQ plates. Sequencing was performed with immunoSEQ multiplex PCR; in TCRdb, only in-frame clones are kept and a portion is missing. The sample has about 2.2 million clones; 85% to 95% are singletons. This receptor was obtained from a man between 18 and 35 years old in good health. Some clones in this sample may be carry-over from other donors' samples. The sequenced sample consisted of naive CD8+ T cells from PBMCs. This chain connects TRBV29-1 to TRBJ1-2, with D unresolved. This CDR3 is CSVEPASRKEVNYGYTF. For the CDR3, the DNA is TGCAGCGTTGAACCGGCCAGCAGGAAAGAAGTTAACTATGGCTACACCTTC.